These 2 T cell receptor beta chains came from one sample sequenced in a study of shared clonotypes between healthy human individuals (dated by TCRdb to between 2020 and 2021). To prepare the library, the immunoSEQ multiplex PCR assay was applied. TCRdb provides this immuneACCESS table in a form limited to in-frame rearrangements. Some clones are lacking; in checked studies, under half of them reflect an unresolved V gene, and why the rest are absent is not known. The sample table shows a few million clones, and about 92% are seen once. Together, the top ten hold around 0.14% of the sample. Specimen: naive CD4+ T cells sorted from blood. The sample's cell subset or site label, decoded: CD45RA+ positively selected. Receptors originate from a man aged 18 to 30 in good health.

This rearrangement joins TRBV19 to TRBJ2-3; 9 nucleotides agree with TRBD2. Germline V gives CDR1 LNHDA, CDR2 SQIVND (reference sequence). The V and J ends lost 4 bases and 0 bases, in that order; junction bases with no gene match: 5. CDR3 length: 16 amino acids. This CDR3 is CASSKLSGGSTDTQYF. DNA of the CDR3: TGTGCCAGTAGTAAACTTAGCGGGGGAAGCACAGATACGCAGTATTTT.

This clone was seen only a few times. The rearrangement joins TRBV30 to TRBJ2-1; 8 bases fit TRBD2. CDR1 GTSNPN and CDR2 SVGIG come from the germline V gene (reference sequence). The CDR3 contains 15 residues. V lost 6 bases, J lost 10 bases, and 17 bases stayed unmatched. The CDR3 DNA reads TGTGCCTGTGCGGATATGACTAGCGCGATCGGGGAGCAGTTCTTC. It codes for CACADMTSAIGEQFF.